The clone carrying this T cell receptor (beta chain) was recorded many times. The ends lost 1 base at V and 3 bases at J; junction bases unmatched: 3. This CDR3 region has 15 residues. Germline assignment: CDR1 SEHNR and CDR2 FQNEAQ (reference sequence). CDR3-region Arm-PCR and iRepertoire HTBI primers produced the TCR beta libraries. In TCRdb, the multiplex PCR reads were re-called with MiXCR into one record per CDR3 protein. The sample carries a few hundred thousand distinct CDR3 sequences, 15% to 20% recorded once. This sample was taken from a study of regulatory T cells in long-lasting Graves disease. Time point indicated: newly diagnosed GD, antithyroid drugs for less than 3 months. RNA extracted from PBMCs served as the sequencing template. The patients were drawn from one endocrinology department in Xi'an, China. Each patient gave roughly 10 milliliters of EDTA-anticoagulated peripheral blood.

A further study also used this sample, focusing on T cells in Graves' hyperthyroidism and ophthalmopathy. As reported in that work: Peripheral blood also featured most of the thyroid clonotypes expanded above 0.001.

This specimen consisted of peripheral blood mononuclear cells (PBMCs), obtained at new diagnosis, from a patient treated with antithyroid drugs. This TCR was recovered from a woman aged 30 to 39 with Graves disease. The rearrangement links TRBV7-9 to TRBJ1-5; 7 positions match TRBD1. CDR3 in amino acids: CASSLEGGNNQPQHF. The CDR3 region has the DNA TGTGCCAGCAGCTTAGAAGGGGGCAACAATCAGCCCCAGCATTTT.